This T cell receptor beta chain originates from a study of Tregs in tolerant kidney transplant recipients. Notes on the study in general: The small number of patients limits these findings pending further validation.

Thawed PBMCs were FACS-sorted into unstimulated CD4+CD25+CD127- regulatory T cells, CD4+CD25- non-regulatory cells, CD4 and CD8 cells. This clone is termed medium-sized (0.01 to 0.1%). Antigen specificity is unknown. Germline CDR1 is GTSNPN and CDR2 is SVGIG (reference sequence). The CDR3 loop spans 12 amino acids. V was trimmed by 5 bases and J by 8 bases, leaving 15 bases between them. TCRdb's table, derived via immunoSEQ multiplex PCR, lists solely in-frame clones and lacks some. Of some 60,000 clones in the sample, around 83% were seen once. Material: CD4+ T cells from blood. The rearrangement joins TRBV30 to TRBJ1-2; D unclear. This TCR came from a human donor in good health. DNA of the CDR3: TGTGCCTGGCCCGGAGGGCCGGCGGGCTACACCTTC. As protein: CAWPGGPAGYTF. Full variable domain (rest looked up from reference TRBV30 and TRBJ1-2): SQTIHQWPATLVQPVGSPLSLECTVEGTSNPNLYWYRQAAGRGLQLLFYSVGIGQISSEVPQNLSASRPQDRQFILSSKKLLLSDSGFYLCAWPGGPAGYTFGSGTRLTVV.